A selection of T cell receptor beta chains follows, all from one sample in a study of T cell changes during pregnancy in multiple sclerosis. Sequencing was performed with immunoSEQ multiplex PCR; in TCRdb, only in-frame clones are kept and a portion is missing. The repertoire holds roughly 64,000 clones, with roughly 96% as singletons. The source material was CD8+ T cells from peripheral blood mononuclear cells, sampled after pregnancy. The receptors here all came from a female donor with multiple sclerosis, enrolled in a pregnancy study. Both conserved end residues are part of each CDR3. A D gene is named only where the DNA matches it firmly. Rows give clone size only sometimes, using once, few, many, or a class for an expanded clone.

abundance | j_gene | v_gene | d_gene | CDR3aa | CDR3nt
NA | TRBJ1-2 | TRBV15 | NA | CATSSGEGGYTF | TGTGCCACCAGCAGTGGGGAGGGAGGCTACACCTTC
NA | TRBJ2-5 | TRBV2 | NA | CASSEGLLYQETQYF | TGTGCCAGCAGTGAGGGCCTCCTGTACCAAGAGACCCAGTACTTC
NA | TRBJ2-2 | TRBV9 | NA | CASSAFNSGGELFF | TGTGCCAGCAGCGCGTTTAACTCAGGGGGGGAGCTGTTTTTT
NA | TRBJ2-7 | TRBV6-6 | NA | CASSYGGNYEQYF | TGTGCCAGCAGTTACGGCGGAAACTACGAGCAGTACTTC
NA | TRBJ2-7 | TRBV28 | TRBD2 | CASSFGTSGYEQYF | TGTGCCAGCAGTTTTGGGACTAGCGGCTACGAGCAGTACTTC
NA | TRBJ1-1 | TRBV30 | NA | CAWSVGRGTEAFF | TGTGCCTGGAGTGTAGGGAGGGGAACTGAAGCTTTCTTT
NA | TRBJ2-7 | TRBV15 | TRBD2 | CATSRGTSGAYEQYF | TGTGCCACCAGCAGGGGGACTAGCGGGGCCTACGAGCAGTACTTC
NA | TRBJ2-2 | TRBV13 | TRBD1 | CASSLGDRGHTGELFF | TGTGCCAGCAGCTTAGGGGACAGGGGTCACACCGGGGAGCTGTTTTTT
NA | TRBJ1-1 | TRBV9 | NA | CASSVGAVRSSRQAFF | TGTGCCAGCAGCGTAGGAGCGGTAAGAAGTAGCAGACAAGCTTTCTTT
once | TRBJ2-1 | TRBV11-3 | NA | CASSLGKGAGPYNEQFF | TGTGCCAGCAGCTTAGGAAAGGGGGCGGGGCCCTACAATGAGCAGTTCTTC
once | TRBJ1-5 | TRBV6-6 | NA | CASSIDRQPQHF | TGTGCCAGCAGCATAGACAGACAGCCCCAGCATTTT
NA | TRBJ2-1 | TRBV27 | TRBD1 | CASSLGTGSNEQFF | TGTGCCAGCAGTTTAGGGACAGGGTCTAATGAGCAGTTCTTC
NA | TRBJ2-2 | TRBV27 | TRBD1 | CASRALGGATGELFF | TGTGCCAGCAGAGCTTTAGGGGGCGCAACCGGGGAGCTGTTTTTT
NA | TRBJ2-7 | TRBV2 | NA | CASSEVDDSTYEQYF | TGTGCCAGCAGTGAAGTTGACGACAGCACCTACGAGCAGTACTTC
NA | TRBJ2-2 | TRBV6-6 | NA | CASSYNTGELFF | TGTGCCAGCAGCTATAATACCGGGGAGCTGTTTTTT
NA | TRBJ2-7 | TRBV28 | NA | CASRLLPGGYEQYF | TGTGCCAGCAGACTCCTGCCAGGAGGCTACGAGCAGTACTTC
once | TRBJ2-1 | TRBV28 | TRBD2 | CASSVGTSSNNEQFF | TGTGCCAGCAGTGTGGGGACTAGTTCTAACAATGAGCAGTTCTTC
NA | TRBJ2-7 | TRBV7-9 | TRBD2 | CASSSPLAGGGYEQYF | TGTGCCAGCAGCTCTCCCCTAGCGGGAGGGGGATACGAGCAGTACTTC
few | TRBJ2-1 | TRBV7-6 | NA | CASSLTGTNEQFF | TGTGCCAGCAGTTTAACAGGGACCAATGAGCAGTTCTTC
NA | TRBJ2-1 | TRBV5-1 | TRBD1 | CASPGTGDTNEQFF | TGCGCCAGCCCCGGGACAGGGGATACCAATGAGCAGTTCTTC
NA | TRBJ2-7 | TRBV18 | TRBD2 | CASSLGLAGVPLYEQYF | TGTGCCAGCTCACTTGGACTAGCGGGAGTTCCTCTCTACGAGCAGTACTTC
NA | TRBJ2-1 | TRBV27 | TRBD2 | CASSQLAGMQFF | TGTGCCAGCAGCCAACTAGCGGGAATGCAGTTCTTC
NA | TRBJ2-3 | TRBV7-9 | TRBD2 | CASSLDWSSGTDTQYF | TGTGCCAGCAGCTTAGATTGGTCTAGCGGTACAGATACGCAGTATTTT
NA | TRBJ2-2 | TRBV7-8 | TRBD2 | CASSPHYSGVPGELFF | TGTGCCAGCAGCCCCCATTATAGCGGGGTCCCCGGGGAGCTGTTTTTT
NA | TRBJ2-7 | TRBV7-6 | NA | CASSFDSTYEQYF | TGTGCCAGCAGCTTTGACAGTACCTACGAGCAGTACTTC
NA | TRBJ1-2 | TRBV28 | TRBD1 | CASSLSTGGDYGYTF | TGTGCCAGCAGCTTATCAACAGGGGGCGACTATGGCTACACCTTC
NA | TRBJ2-1 | TRBV15 | NA | CATSIRFVADEQFF | TGTGCCACCAGCATCCGGTTCGTAGCGGATGAGCAGTTCTTC
NA | TRBJ2-5 | TRBV7-7 | NA | CASSFNNKETQYF | TGTGCTAGCAGCTTTAACAATAAAGAGACCCAGTACTTC
NA | TRBJ1-1 | TRBV19 | NA | CASSIGGLNTEAFF | TGTGCCAGTAGTATCGGCGGCCTGAACACTGAAGCTTTCTTT
many | TRBJ2-7 | TRBV28 | TRBD1 | CASSIGQGFEQYF | TGTGCCAGCAGTATCGGACAGGGCTTCGAGCAGTACTTC
NA | TRBJ2-7 | TRBV10-3 | NA | CAIRSPSESYEQYF | TGTGCCATCAGGTCCCCTAGCGAATCCTACGAGCAGTACTTC
NA | TRBJ2-1 | TRBV6-1 | NA | CASSEAVFSYNEQFF | TGTGCCAGCAGTGAAGCTGTATTTTCCTACAATGAGCAGTTCTTC